This TCR beta chain derives from a study of cytomegalovirus exposure and HLA in healthy donors. Findings and limits, study-wide: For presence/absence analyses, sequencing depth was assumed to be roughly uniform across donors. Reportedly, a later analysis found an Asian-associated ancestry cluster had fewer N-insertions than the approximately 640-donor mean. On later analysis, the bulk of CMV-associated TCR beta chains appeared to be HLA-restricted.

Use of 60 Vbeta and 13 Jbeta primers characterized the PCR. Repertoires were generated with immunoSEQ multiplex PCR, while TCRdb's copy carries only in-frame clones and drops some. The table lists about 120,000 clones, around three quarters of them singletons. This CDR3 has 16 residues. V was clipped by 0 bases and J by 0 bases, with 9 bases between them. Per germline, CDR1 MNHEY and CDR2 SVGAGI. On this clone itself: Its antigen is undetermined.

The sequencing input was PBMCs. The receptor was isolated from a man in his forties in good health and CMV-seropositive. The chain employs TRBV6-5 and TRBJ1-3; D not certain. The CDR3 region is CASSYSGSSSGNTIYF. The DNA for the CDR3 is TGTGCCAGCAGTTACTCGGGCAGCAGCTCTGGAAACACCATATATTTT.